This T cell receptor beta chain is drawn from a study of PD-1 blockade in classical Hodgkin lymphoma. Measured with immunoSEQ multiplex PCR; TCRdb has only the in-frame clones, and not every one. The table records fewer than 110,000 clones, 75% to 90% of them present only once. Whole-study findings and limits: TCR diversity rose significantly by C4D1 in CD4+ but not CD8+ cells. Before treatment, complete responders showed about the same diversity as newly diagnosed patients.

Exposure to brentuximab vedotin varied, and each patient had relapsed following autologous stem cell transplantation. To note about this clone: What it binds is not known.

This specimen was peripheral blood mononuclear cells (PBMCs), taken before the second cycle of nivolumab. The clonotype was recovered from a human donor with classical Hodgkin lymphoma.

CDR3 nucleotide sequence: TGCAGCGTTGTCAGGGGTGGGCACGAGCAGTACTTC. Translation: CSVVRGGHEQYF. The V gene is TRBV29-1, the J gene TRBJ2-7; a possible D gene is TRBD1 (6 bases). Germline V gene sequence: CDR1 SQVTM, CDR2 ANQGSEA. The CDR3 is 12 residues long. V was cut by 4 bases and J by 5 bases, with 12 bases left in between.